The 7 T cell receptor beta chains reported below all come from one sample, sequenced in a study of early T cells in non-severe SARS-CoV-2 infection. TCRdb processed the 5' RACE reads anew with MiXCR; each CDR3 protein has one entry. The sample has over 35,000 distinct CDR3 sequences, around 6.3% seen once; the top ten hold around 8%. The sequenced sample was whole blood, obtained at baseline. These receptors all come from an adult who was a healthcare worker with PCR-confirmed SARS-CoV-2 infection or an uninfected control (not recorded which).

In its sample, this clonotype was seen many times. The gene calls are TRBV6-2 or TRBV6-3 and TRBJ1-1, with 8 bases matching TRBD1. V lost 5 bases to trimming and J lost 4 bases; unmatched junction nucleotides: 6. This CDR3 is built from 14 residues. Per the germline V gene, CDR1 is MNHEY and CDR2 is SVGEGT. The CDR3 sequence is CASSDRQGLTEAFF. CDR3 in DNA: TGTGCCAGCAGTGACCGACAGGGGCTCACTGAAGCTTTCTTT.

The J gene is TRBJ1-1, the V gene TRBV20-1; perhaps TRBD1 as D (6 bases). The CDR3 totals 14 residues. CDR1 and CDR2 from the germline V gene are DFQATT and SNEGSKA (reference sequence). Between the trimmed V and J ends, which lost 6 bases and 1 base, there was a span of 15 bases. As DNA, the CDR3 is TGCAGTGCCCCCACAGGGCCCAGGAACACTGAAGCTTTCTTT. Residues: CSAPTGPRNTEAFF.

This clonotype was counted between two and nine times. The gene calls are TRBV7-9 and TRBJ2-1; D not resolved. Trimming took off 2 bases at V and 4 bases at J, with 12 bases between the two ends. Germline CDR1 SEHNR, CDR2 FQNEAQ (reference sequence). The CDR3 has 15 amino acids. The CDR3 nucleotides read TGTGCCAGCAGCTTAACCGGGCCCCGATACAATGAGCAGTTCTTC. Translation gives CASSLTGPRYNEQFF.

The gene calls are TRBV7-9 and TRBJ2-7; 7 positions agree with TRBD1. The CDR3 has 13 residues. Germline-derived CDR1 and CDR2 are SEHNR and FQNEAQ (reference sequence). The ends lost 5 bases at V and 4 bases at J; junction bases unmatched: 5. Written as DNA, the CDR3 is TGTGCCAGCAGCCGACAGGGCGGGTACGAGCAGTACTTC. It translates to CASSRQGGYEQYF.

This clonotype was observed at least ten times. The genes are TRBV3-1 and TRBJ2-2; no firm D call. V was cut by 0 bases and J by 5 bases, with 4 bases left in between. CDR1 and CDR2 from the germline V gene are LGHDT and YNNKEL (reference sequence). This CDR3 is 13 amino acids long. CDR3 nucleotides: TGTGCCAGCAGCCAAGATTCGACCGGGGAGCTGTTTTTT. It encodes CASSQDSTGELFF.

This clonotype was observed a handful of times. The V and J genes are TRBV10-3 and TRBJ2-5; D is ambiguous. V was pared by 4 bases and J by 0 bases, with 12 bases between. The germline gives CDR1 ENHRY, CDR2 SYGVKD. CDR3 length: 15 amino acids. CDR3 sequence reads: CAISGSSPYQETQYF. CDR3 bases: TGTGCCATCAGTGGAAGCTCCCCGTACCAAGAGACCCAGTACTTC.

This clonotype was recorded many times. The chain uses TRBV7-8 and TRBJ1-6; D not resolved. Trimming took off 2 bases at V and 6 bases at J, with 11 bases between the two ends. The germline V gene has CDR1 SGHVS and CDR2 FQNEAQ. The CDR3 has 15 residues. CDR3: CASSLIIDSNSPLHF. The DNA for the CDR3 is TGTGCCAGCAGCTTAATCATAGACTCTAATTCACCCCTCCACTTT.